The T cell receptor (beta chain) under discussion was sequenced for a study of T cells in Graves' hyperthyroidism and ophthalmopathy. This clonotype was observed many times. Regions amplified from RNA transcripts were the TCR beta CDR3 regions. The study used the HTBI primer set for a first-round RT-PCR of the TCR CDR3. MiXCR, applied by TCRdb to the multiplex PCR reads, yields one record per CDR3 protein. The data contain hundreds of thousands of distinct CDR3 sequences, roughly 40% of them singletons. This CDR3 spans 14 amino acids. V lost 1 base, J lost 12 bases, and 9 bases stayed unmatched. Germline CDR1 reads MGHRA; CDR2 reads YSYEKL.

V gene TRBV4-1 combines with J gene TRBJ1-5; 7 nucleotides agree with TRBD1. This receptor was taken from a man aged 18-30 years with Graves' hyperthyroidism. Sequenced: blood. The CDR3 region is CASSQGQGAVGQHF. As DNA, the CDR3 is TGCGCCAGCAGCCAAGGACAGGGAGCCGTCGGCCAGCATTTT.